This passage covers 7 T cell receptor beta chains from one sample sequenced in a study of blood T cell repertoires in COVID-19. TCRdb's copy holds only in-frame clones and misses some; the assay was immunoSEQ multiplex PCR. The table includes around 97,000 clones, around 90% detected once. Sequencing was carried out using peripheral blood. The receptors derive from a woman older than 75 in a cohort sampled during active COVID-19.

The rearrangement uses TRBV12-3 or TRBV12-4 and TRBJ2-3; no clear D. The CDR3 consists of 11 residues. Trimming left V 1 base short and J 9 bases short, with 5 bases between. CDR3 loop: CASSLGGTQYF. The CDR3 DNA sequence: TGTGCCAGCAGTTTAGGAGGCACGCAGTATTTT.

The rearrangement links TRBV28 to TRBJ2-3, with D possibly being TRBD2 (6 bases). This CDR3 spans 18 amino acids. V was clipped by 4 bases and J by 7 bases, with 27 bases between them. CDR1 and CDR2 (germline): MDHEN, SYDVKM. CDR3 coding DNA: TGTGCCAGCAGTTCCTCGGAGGGCGGGGCGCAGCGTAGTTATACGCAGTATTTT. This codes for CASSSSEGGAQRSYTQYF.

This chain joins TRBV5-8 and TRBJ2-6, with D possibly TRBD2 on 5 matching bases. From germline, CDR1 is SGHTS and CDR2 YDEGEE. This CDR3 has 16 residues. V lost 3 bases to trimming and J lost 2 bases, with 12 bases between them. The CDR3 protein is CASSSSVGAGANVLTF. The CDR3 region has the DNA TGTGCCAGCAGCTCCTCAGTCGGGGCTGGGGCCAACGTCCTGACTTTC.

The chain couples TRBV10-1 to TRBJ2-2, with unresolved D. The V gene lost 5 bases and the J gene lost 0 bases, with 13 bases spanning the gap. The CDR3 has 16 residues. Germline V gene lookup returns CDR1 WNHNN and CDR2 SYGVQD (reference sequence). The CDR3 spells CASSPWRQTNTGELFF. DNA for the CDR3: TGCGCCAGCAGTCCGTGGCGGCAGACGAACACCGGGGAGCTGTTTTTT.

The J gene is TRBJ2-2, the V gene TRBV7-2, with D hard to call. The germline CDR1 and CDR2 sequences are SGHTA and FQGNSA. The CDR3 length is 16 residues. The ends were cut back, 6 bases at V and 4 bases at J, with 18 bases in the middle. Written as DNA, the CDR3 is TGTGCCAGCAGTCTTCCCTCGTTCTTCCTCACCGGGGAGCTGTTTTTT. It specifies CASSLPSFFLTGELFF.

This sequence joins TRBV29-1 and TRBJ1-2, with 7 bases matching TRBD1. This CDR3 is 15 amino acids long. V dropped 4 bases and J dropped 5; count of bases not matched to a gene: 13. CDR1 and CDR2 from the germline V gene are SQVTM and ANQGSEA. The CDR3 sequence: CSVARSEQGRYGYTF. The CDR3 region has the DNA TGCAGCGTTGCTAGGTCCGAACAGGGGAGGTATGGCTACACCTTC.

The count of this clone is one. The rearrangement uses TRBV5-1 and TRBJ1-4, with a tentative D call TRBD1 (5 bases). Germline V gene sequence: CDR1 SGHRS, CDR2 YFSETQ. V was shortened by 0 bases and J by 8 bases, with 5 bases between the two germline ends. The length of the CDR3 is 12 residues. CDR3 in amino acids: CASSLDREKLFF. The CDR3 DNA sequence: TGCGCCAGCAGCTTGGACAGGGAAAAACTGTTTTTT.